The rows below give T cell receptor beta chains drawn from one sample of a study of cytomegalovirus exposure and HLA in healthy donors. Sequencing was performed with immunoSEQ multiplex PCR; in TCRdb, only in-frame clones are kept and a portion is missing. The sample records 150,000 to 200,000 clones, roughly 84% being singletons. What was sequenced was PBMCs. The source is a boy aged 10-17 years in good health and CMV-seronegative. CDR3s include the opening cysteine and the closing phenylalanine or tryptophan. The D gene is left open where the match is weak. Part of the rows lack a size; the others show once, few, many or a class for expanded clones.

cdr3_aa cdr3_nt j_call d_call cdr3_length v_call clone_size
CASSPLRVNTEAFF TGTGCCAGCTCACCACTGAGGGTGAACACTGAAGCTTTCTTT TRBJ1-1 - 14 TRBV18 -
CASSQAGGYEQYF TGTGCCAGCAGTCAGGCGGGAGGGTACGAGCAGTACTTC TRBJ2-7 TRBD2 13 TRBV27 -
CASTNNYNQPQHF TGTGCCAGTACGAACAACTACAATCAGCCCCAGCATTTT TRBJ1-5 - 13 TRBV19 -
CSVDRSSKGYTF TGCAGCGTTGACAGGTCCTCGAAGGGCTACACCTTC TRBJ1-2 - 12 TRBV29-1 -
CASSLVTSGRYNEQFF TGCGCCAGCAGCTTGGTTACTAGCGGGCGATACAATGAGCAGTTCTTC TRBJ2-1 TRBD2 16 TRBV5-1 -
CASTPDRGRVEQFF TGTGCCAGCACCCCGGACAGGGGGCGTGTTGAGCAGTTCTTC TRBJ2-1 TRBD1 14 TRBV27 -
CAISEPDRGGEAFF TGTGCCATCAGTGAGCCGGACAGGGGTGGTGAAGCTTTCTTT TRBJ1-1 TRBD1 14 TRBV10-3 -
CASSFTRSNQPQHF TGTGCCAGCAGTTTTACCCGGAGCAATCAGCCCCAGCATTTT TRBJ1-5 - 14 TRBV27 few
CASSLARGRVFF TGTGCCAGCAGCCTCGCCCGTGGTCGGGTTTTCTTT TRBJ1-1 - 12 TRBV27 -
CASSTKTGNTEAFF TGTGCCAGCAGCACAAAAACAGGGAACACTGAAGCTTTCTTT TRBJ1-1 - 14 TRBV11-2 few
CASSTRQGGGYTF TGTGCCAGCAGCACGCGACAGGGGGGCGGCTACACCTTC TRBJ1-2 TRBD1 13 TRBV14 -
CASSVASGRAKSYNEQFF TGTGCCAGCAGCGTAGCTAGCGGGAGGGCTAAGTCCTACAATGAGCAGTTCTTC TRBJ2-1 TRBD2 18 TRBV9 -
CASSLASGTSSSTDTQYF TGTGCCAGCAGCTTAGCTTCCGGGACTAGCTCTAGCACAGATACGCAGTATTTT TRBJ2-3 TRBD2 18 TRBV7-9 -
CASSRPRQMPRTQYF TGTGCCAGCAGCAGGCCTAGACAGATGCCCCGAACCCAGTACTTC TRBJ2-5 - 15 TRBV7-8 -
CASSYILDSGRTEAFF TGTGCCAGCAGTTACATCCTCGACAGCGGGCGAACTGAAGCTTTCTTT TRBJ1-1 - 16 TRBV6-5 -
CASSNSAPYNEQFF TGTGCCAGCAGTAATAGCGCTCCCTACAATGAGCAGTTCTTC TRBJ2-1 - 14 TRBV27 -
CASSPGGSYNEQFF TGTGCCAGCAGTCCCGGGGGTTCCTACAATGAGCAGTTCTTC TRBJ2-1 - 14 TRBV9 -
CASSLQGGGYTF TGTGCCAGCAGCCTCCAGGGAGGTGGCTACACCTTC TRBJ1-2 - 12 TRBV7-9 few
CASRQGMKNTGELFF TGCGCCAGCAGACAGGGAATGAAGAACACCGGGGAGCTGTTTTTT TRBJ2-2 - 15 TRBV5-1 -
CASSLIGTSGMNEQFF TGTGCCAGCAGCTTGATCGGGACTAGCGGGATGAATGAGCAGTTCTTC TRBJ2-1 TRBD2 16 TRBV5-6 -
CSVEPGGNYGYTF TGCAGCGTTGAACCAGGGGGCAACTATGGCTACACCTTC TRBJ1-2 TRBD1 13 TRBV29-1 -
CASRLRGQGQETQYF TGCGCCAGCAGGCTGAGAGGACAGGGTCAAGAGACCCAGTACTTC TRBJ2-5 TRBD1 15 TRBV10-2 once
CASSPLETQYF TGTGCCAGCAGCCCTCTTGAGACCCAGTACTTC TRBJ2-5 - 11 TRBV7-2 -
CASGTTSTDTQYF TGTGCCAGCGGGACAACTAGCACAGATACGCAGTATTTT TRBJ2-3 - 13 TRBV2 -
CASSFLSGNTIYF TGTGCCAGTAGTTTTCTCTCTGGAAACACCATATATTTT TRBJ1-3 - 13 TRBV19 -
CASSYDCGARSSYNEQFF TGTGCCAGCAGTTACGATTGCGGTGCGCGAAGCTCCTACAATGAGCAGTTCTTC TRBJ2-1 - 18 TRBV6-7 -
CATSRQDRAHTEAFF TGTGCCACCAGCAGACAGGACAGGGCCCACACTGAAGCTTTCTTT TRBJ1-1 TRBD1 15 TRBV15 -
CASSEHPRGTEAFF TGTGCCAGCAGTGAACACCCTCGGGGAACTGAAGCTTTCTTT TRBJ1-1 - 14 TRBV6-1 -
CASSLGTLLAGVHEQFF TGCGCCAGCAGCTTGGGGACCCTACTAGCGGGAGTCCATGAGCAGTTCTTC TRBJ2-1 TRBD2 17 TRBV5-1 -
CATQGLAGSYEQYF TGTGCCACCCAGGGGCTAGCGGGCTCCTACGAGCAGTACTTC TRBJ2-7 TRBD2 14 TRBV6-5 -
CASSQGANEKLFF TGTGCCAGCAGCCAGGGGGCCAATGAAAAACTGTTTTTT TRBJ1-4 - 13 TRBV14 once
CASSYRTGGSGNTIYF TGTGCCAGCAGCTACAGGACAGGGGGCTCTGGAAACACCATATATTTT TRBJ1-3 TRBD1 16 TRBV5-6 once
CASSLGGPGGYTF TGCGCCAGCAGCTTGGGGGGCCCCGGGGGCTACACCTTC TRBJ1-2 - 13 TRBV5-1 -
CASSTTYRGRFTEAFF TGTGCCAGCAGCACAACCTACAGGGGTCGATTCACTGAAGCTTTCTTT TRBJ1-1 TRBD1 16 TRBV5-4 -
CASSPSGAGSYEQYF TGTGCCAGCAGCCCTAGCGGGGCAGGCTCCTACGAGCAGTACTTC TRBJ2-7 TRBD2 15 TRBV11-2 -
CAWSLAEYNEQFF TGTGCCTGGAGCCTAGCGGAATACAATGAGCAGTTCTTC TRBJ2-1 TRBD2 13 TRBV30 -
CASNKGARAFF TGTGCCAGCAATAAGGGGGCGCGAGCTTTCTTT TRBJ1-1 TRBD1 11 TRBV6-1 -
CASRGAGGSYEQYF TGTGCCAGCAGGGGGGCCGGGGGGTCCTACGAGCAGTACTTC TRBJ2-7 - 14 TRBV27 -
CASSPRGANYGYTF TGTGCCAGCTCACCCAGGGGAGCTAACTATGGCTACACCTTC TRBJ1-2 - 14 TRBV18 -
CASSSVTGGYYNEQFF TGTGCCAGCAGTTCAGTAACAGGGGGCTACTACAATGAGCAGTTCTTC TRBJ2-1 TRBD1 16 TRBV28 -
CASHMGPGGTEAFF TGTGCCTCCCACATGGGACCGGGAGGGACTGAAGCTTTCTTT TRBJ1-1 - 14 TRBV30 -
CASRGLATNEKLFF TGCGCCAGTAGGGGGCTAGCAACTAATGAAAAACTGTTTTTT TRBJ1-4 TRBD1 14 TRBV5-1 -
CASSYGQPVNYGYTF TGTGCCAGCAGTTATGGACAGCCGGTAAACTATGGCTACACCTTC TRBJ1-2 - 15 TRBV6-5 -
CASSLTRGLGTQYF TGTGCCAGCAGCCTAACAAGGGGGCTCGGGACCCAGTACTTC TRBJ2-5 TRBD1 14 TRBV27 few
CASSLNFGAGGSYEQYF TGTGCCAGCAGTTTAAATTTTGGGGCGGGAGGTTCCTACGAGCAGTACTTC TRBJ2-7 TRBD2 17 TRBV27 -
CASSWGTGGNRNQPQHF TGTGCCAGCAGCTGGGGGACAGGGGGCAATCGAAATCAGCCCCAGCATTTT TRBJ1-5 TRBD1 17 TRBV7-9 once
CASRRTSSYFTDTQYF TGTGCCAGCCGACGGACATCCAGCTACTTCACAGATACGCAGTATTTT TRBJ2-3 - 16 TRBV5-4 -
CASSLHLMNTEAFF TGTGCCAGCAGCTTACACTTAATGAACACTGAAGCTTTCTTT TRBJ1-1 - 14 TRBV11-2 few
CSVVRYDRGAEAFF TGCAGCGTTGTCCGCTACGACAGGGGGGCCGAAGCTTTCTTT TRBJ1-1 TRBD1 14 TRBV29-1 -
CASSYTGGEGYTF TGTGCCAGCAGCTACACAGGGGGCGAAGGCTACACCTTC TRBJ1-2 TRBD1 13 TRBV7-9 -
CASSLEDRVDGYTF TGTGCCAGCAGCTTAGAGGACAGGGTGGATGGCTACACCTTC TRBJ1-2 TRBD1 14 TRBV7-2 -